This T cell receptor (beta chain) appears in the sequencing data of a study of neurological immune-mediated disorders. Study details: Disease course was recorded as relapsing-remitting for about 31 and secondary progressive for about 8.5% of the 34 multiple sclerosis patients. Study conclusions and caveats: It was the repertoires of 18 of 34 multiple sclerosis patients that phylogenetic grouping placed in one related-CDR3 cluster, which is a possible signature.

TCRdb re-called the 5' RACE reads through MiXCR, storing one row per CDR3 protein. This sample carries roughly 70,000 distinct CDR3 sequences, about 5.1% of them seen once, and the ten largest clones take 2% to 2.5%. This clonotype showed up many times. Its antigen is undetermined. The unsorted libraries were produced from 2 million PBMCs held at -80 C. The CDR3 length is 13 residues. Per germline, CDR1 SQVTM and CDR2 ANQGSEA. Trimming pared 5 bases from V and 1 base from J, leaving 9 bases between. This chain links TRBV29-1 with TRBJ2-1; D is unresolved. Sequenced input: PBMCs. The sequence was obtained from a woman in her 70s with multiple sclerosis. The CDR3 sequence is CSVRSISYNEQFF. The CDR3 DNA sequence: TGCAGCGTTAGGAGTATTTCCTACAATGAGCAGTTCTTC.